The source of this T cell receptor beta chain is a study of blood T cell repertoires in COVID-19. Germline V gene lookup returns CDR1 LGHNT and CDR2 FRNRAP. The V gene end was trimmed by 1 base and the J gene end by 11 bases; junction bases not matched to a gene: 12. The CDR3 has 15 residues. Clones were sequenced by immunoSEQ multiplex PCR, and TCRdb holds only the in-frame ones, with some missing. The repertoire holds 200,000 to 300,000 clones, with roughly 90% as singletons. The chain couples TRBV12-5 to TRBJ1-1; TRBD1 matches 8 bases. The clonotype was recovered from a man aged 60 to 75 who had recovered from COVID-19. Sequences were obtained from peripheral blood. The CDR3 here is CASGLALDRGVVAFF. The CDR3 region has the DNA TGTGCTAGTGGTTTGGCCCTTGACAGGGGAGTCGTGGCTTTCTTT.